This T cell receptor beta chain originates from a study of regulatory T cells in long-lasting Graves disease. CDR3 length equals 13 residues. The germline CDR1 and CDR2 sequences are LGHDT and YNNKEL (reference sequence). V was clipped by 8 bases and J by 4 bases; unmatched bases: 6. Time point noted: persistent/refractory GD, antithyroid drugs over 5 years with positive TRAb. RNA isolated from PBMCs was used to make the TCR library. iRepertoire HTBI primers and Arm-PCR of CDR3 regions built TCR beta libraries. TCRdb re-analysed the multiplex PCR reads in MiXCR, keeping a single row per CDR3 protein. The data hold 650,000 to 850,000 distinct CDR3 sequences, with 30% observed a single time.

This clonotype was sampled from a female donor with Graves disease. V is TRBV3-1 and J is TRBJ2-7; TRBD2 matches 9 bases. The source material was peripheral blood mononuclear cells (PBMCs), sampled when the disease was refractory, from a patient treated with antithyroid drugs. CDR3 region: CASGGTSQYEQYF. DNA of the CDR3: TGTGCCAGCGGGGGGACTAGCCAGTACGAGCAGTACTTC.